This TCR beta chain emerged from a study of blood T cells in healthy people across ages. Across the whole study: Per two T cells, template switching captured roughly one barcoded beta molecule.

Every sample had a minimum of 6 million PBMCs isolated. The CDR3 loop spans 14 amino acids. Trimming left V 4 bases short and J 3 bases short, with 10 bases between. In germline, CDR1 is MGHRA, CDR2 YSYEKL. This clonotype was found once. PCR was performed a second time for about 7 to 12 cycles using a sample-barcoded 5' primer and a J-beta primer mix. TCRdb re-derived calls from the 5' RACE reads in MiXCR, one entry per CDR3 protein. The sample holds fewer than 750,000 distinct CDR3 sequences, 52% seen once. The clonotype originates from a woman of 80 years or more in good health. The sequencing sample was made of blood. The rearrangement uses TRBV4-1 and TRBJ2-1; no firm D call. The CDR3 protein is CASSLLSDYNEQFF. The CDR3, as DNA: TGCGCCAGCAGCCTTTTGTCGGACTACAATGAGCAGTTCTTC.